The next 16 T cell receptor beta chains were all read from a single sample in a study of blood T cell repertoires in COVID-19. Repertoires were generated with immunoSEQ multiplex PCR, while TCRdb's copy carries only in-frame clones and drops some. The data contain about 300,000 clones, approximately 90% of them singletons. Sample: PBMCs or T cells enriched from blood (not recorded which). Receptor source: a man in his thirties or forties who had recovered from COVID-19.

The rearrangement links TRBV9 to TRBJ1-1, with 7 bases fitting TRBD1. The length of the CDR3 is 15 residues. Germline V gene lookup returns CDR1 SGDLS and CDR2 YYNGEE. Unmatched junction bases numbered 5, after V lost 1 base and J lost 2 bases. DNA of the CDR3: TGTGCCAGCAGCGTACACGGGACAGTAAACACTGAAGCTTTCTTT. This encodes CASSVHGTVNTEAFF.

V and J are TRBV9 and TRBJ2-7; TRBD2 matches at 8 bases. The ends lost 1 base at V and 6 bases at J; junction bases unmatched: 6. Germline values: CDR1 SGDLS, CDR2 YYNGEE. The CDR3 contains 14 residues. The CDR3 is CASSVRREEGEQYF. CDR3 coding DNA: TGTGCCAGCAGCGTAAGGCGGGAGGAGGGCGAGCAGTACTTC.

V gene TRBV6-6 combines with J gene TRBJ1-2; no clear D gene. Germline values: CDR1 MNHNY, CDR2 SVGAGI (reference sequence). Between the trimmed V and J ends, which lost 0 bases and 4 bases, there was a span of 6 bases. The length of the CDR3 is 13 residues. In nucleotides, the CDR3 is TGTGCCAGCAGTTACTCACGGTCCTATGGCTACACCTTC. Translation gives CASSYSRSYGYTF.

The chain links TRBV7-9 to TRBJ2-7, with D tentatively TRBD2 (6 bases). This CDR3 has 13 amino acids. From germline, CDR1 is SEHNR and CDR2 FQNEAQ (reference sequence). V shed 8 bases and J shed 5 bases, with 16 bases lying between them. For the CDR3, the DNA is TGTGCCAGCGCCTTCTCTCGCGGGAACGAGCAGTACTTC. Residues: CASAFSRGNEQYF. Full variable domain (remainder filled in from reference TRBV7-9 and TRBJ2-7): DTGVSQNPRHKITKRGQNVTFRCDPISEHNRLYWYRQTLGQGPEFLTYFQNEAQLEKSRLLSDRFSAERPKGSFSTLEIQRTEQGDSAMYLCASAFSRGNEQYFGPGTRLTVT.

This rearrangement joins TRBV10-3 to TRBJ2-7, with D perhaps TRBD1 (6 bases). Germline CDR1 reads ENHRY; CDR2 reads SYGVKD. The CDR3 sequence is 14 residues long. V was pared by 6 bases and J by 3 bases, with 15 bases between. The DNA of the CDR3 is TGTGCCATCAGCACAGGGCTTACGGACTACGAGCAGTACTTC. Translating gives CAISTGLTDYEQYF.

The V and J genes are TRBV19 and TRBJ2-6, with D possibly matching TRBD2 (5 bases). The germline V gene has CDR1 LNHDA and CDR2 SQIVND (reference sequence). V dropped 5 bases and J dropped 0 bases, with 11 bases sitting between them. The CDR3 is 16 amino acids. CDR3 bases: TGTGCCAGTAGTTTCGGGGTACTCTCTGGGGCCAACGTCCTGACTTTC. This codes for CASSFGVLSGANVLTF.

As for this clone: The same CDR3 is also encoded by other DNA sequences in this sample. CDR3 nucleotide sequence: TGTGCCTGGAGTACCGGGACAGGGTCCTACGAGCAGTACTTC. It encodes CAWSTGTGSYEQYF. The chain joins TRBV30 to TRBJ2-7; 9 nucleotides agree with TRBD1. Per germline, CDR1 GTSNPN and CDR2 SVGIG (reference sequence). This CDR3 is built from 14 residues. The junction had 3 bases not matched to a gene; V was cut back by 2 bases and J by 1 base.

The chain combines TRBV19 with TRBJ1-1, with 9 bases identical to TRBD1. The V gene end was trimmed by 3 bases and the J gene end by 0 bases; junction bases not matched to a gene: 8. The length of the CDR3 is 17 residues. Germline CDR1 LNHDA, CDR2 SQIVND (reference sequence). The DNA for the CDR3 is TGTGCCAGTAGTATCGATGTAGGACAGGGGATGAACACTGAAGCTTTCTTT. It translates to CASSIDVGQGMNTEAFF.

The chain is built from TRBV5-5 and TRBJ2-3, with 13 bases that match TRBD2. The CDR3 has 16 amino acids. The J segment lost 2 bases and the V segment lost 3 bases, leaving 3 bases of the junction unmatched. CDR1 and CDR2 from the germline V gene are SGHKS and YYEKEE (reference sequence). CDR3 DNA sequence: TGTGCCAGCAGCTCAGGACTAGCGGGAGCCACAGATACGCAGTATTTT. Translated: CASSSGLAGATDTQYF.

This rearrangement joins TRBV27 to TRBJ1-2; 8 bases align to TRBD1. Germline V gene lookup returns CDR1 MNHEY and CDR2 SMNVEV (reference sequence). The CDR3 spans 14 residues. Trimming cost V 6 bases and J 5 bases; bases outside gene matches: 8. CDR3 sequence reads: CASRAAGQAYGYTF. CDR3 nucleotides: TGTGCCAGCAGGGCCGCGGGACAGGCGTATGGCTACACCTTC.

The chain recombines TRBV28 with TRBJ2-3; TRBD2 matches 11 bases. After removal of 10 bases from V and 4 bases from J, the junction contained 7 bases not matched to a gene. This CDR3 comprises 14 residues. The germline V gene has CDR1 MDHEN and CDR2 SYDVKM. The CDR3 DNA follows: TGTGCCACCGCTAGCGGGGGGTCCGCAGATACGCAGTATTTT. Translating it yields CATASGGSADTQYF. Using reference TRBV28 and TRBJ2-3 for the parts outside the CDR3, the full variable domain is DVKVTQSSRYLVKRTGEKVFLECVQDMDHENMFWYRQDPGLGLRLIYFSYDVKMKEKGDIPEGYSVSREKKERFSLILESASTNQTSMYLCATASGGSADTQYFGPGTRLTVL.

This chain links TRBV3-1 (or the pseudogene TRBV3-2) with TRBJ2-1; D unresolved. Trimming shortened V by 3 bases and J by 10 bases, and 16 bases separated the two germline ends. This CDR3 region has 14 residues. Germline lookup yields CDR1 LGHDT and CDR2 YNNKEL (reference sequence). CDR3 sequence reads: CASSQHSPVREQFF. The CDR3 nucleotides are TGTGCCAGCAGCCAGCACTCCCCGGTTCGCGAGCAGTTCTTC.

This chain links TRBV7-9 with TRBJ2-1; 11 bases align to TRBD1. This CDR3 comprises 15 residues. Germline trimming cut 3 bases from V and 7 bases from J; bases unmatched to any gene: 5. From germline, CDR1 is SEHNR and CDR2 FQNEAQ (reference sequence). The CDR3 nucleotides read TGTGCCAGCAGCTTGGACAGGGGGCGCGTAAATGAGCAGTTCTTC. Protein product: CASSLDRGRVNEQFF.

This chain joins TRBV7-9 and TRBJ2-7; 10 nucleotides line up with TRBD2. Trimming at V came to 7 bases and at J to 7 bases, leaving 10 bases not matched to a gene. From germline, CDR1 is SEHNR and CDR2 FQNEAQ (reference sequence). The CDR3 spans 14 residues. CDR3 residues: CASTNSGGLWEQYF. The CDR3 DNA follows: TGTGCCAGCACCAATAGCGGGGGGCTGTGGGAGCAGTACTTC.

The chain has TRBV6-4 and TRBJ2-2; TRBD2 matches 13 bases. CDR1 and CDR2 (germline): MRHNA, SNTAGT. The CDR3 sequence is 16 residues long. V was pared by 6 bases and J by 0 bases, with 1 base of the junction left unmatched. The chain's CDR3 is CASRGTSGANTGELFF. The DNA for the CDR3 is TGTGCCAGCAGAGGGACTAGCGGGGCGAACACCGGGGAGCTGTTTTTT.

The gene calls are TRBV6-5 and TRBJ1-2; tentative D call: TRBD1 (5 bases). There are 14 residues in the CDR3. Trimming removed 3 bases from V and 8 bases from J, with 16 bases in between. Germline CDR1 is MNHEY and CDR2 is SVGAGI. The CDR3 DNA reads as TGTGCCAGCAGTTATTTGGGGGGGGTAAAAGGCTACACCTTC. It encodes CASSYLGGVKGYTF.